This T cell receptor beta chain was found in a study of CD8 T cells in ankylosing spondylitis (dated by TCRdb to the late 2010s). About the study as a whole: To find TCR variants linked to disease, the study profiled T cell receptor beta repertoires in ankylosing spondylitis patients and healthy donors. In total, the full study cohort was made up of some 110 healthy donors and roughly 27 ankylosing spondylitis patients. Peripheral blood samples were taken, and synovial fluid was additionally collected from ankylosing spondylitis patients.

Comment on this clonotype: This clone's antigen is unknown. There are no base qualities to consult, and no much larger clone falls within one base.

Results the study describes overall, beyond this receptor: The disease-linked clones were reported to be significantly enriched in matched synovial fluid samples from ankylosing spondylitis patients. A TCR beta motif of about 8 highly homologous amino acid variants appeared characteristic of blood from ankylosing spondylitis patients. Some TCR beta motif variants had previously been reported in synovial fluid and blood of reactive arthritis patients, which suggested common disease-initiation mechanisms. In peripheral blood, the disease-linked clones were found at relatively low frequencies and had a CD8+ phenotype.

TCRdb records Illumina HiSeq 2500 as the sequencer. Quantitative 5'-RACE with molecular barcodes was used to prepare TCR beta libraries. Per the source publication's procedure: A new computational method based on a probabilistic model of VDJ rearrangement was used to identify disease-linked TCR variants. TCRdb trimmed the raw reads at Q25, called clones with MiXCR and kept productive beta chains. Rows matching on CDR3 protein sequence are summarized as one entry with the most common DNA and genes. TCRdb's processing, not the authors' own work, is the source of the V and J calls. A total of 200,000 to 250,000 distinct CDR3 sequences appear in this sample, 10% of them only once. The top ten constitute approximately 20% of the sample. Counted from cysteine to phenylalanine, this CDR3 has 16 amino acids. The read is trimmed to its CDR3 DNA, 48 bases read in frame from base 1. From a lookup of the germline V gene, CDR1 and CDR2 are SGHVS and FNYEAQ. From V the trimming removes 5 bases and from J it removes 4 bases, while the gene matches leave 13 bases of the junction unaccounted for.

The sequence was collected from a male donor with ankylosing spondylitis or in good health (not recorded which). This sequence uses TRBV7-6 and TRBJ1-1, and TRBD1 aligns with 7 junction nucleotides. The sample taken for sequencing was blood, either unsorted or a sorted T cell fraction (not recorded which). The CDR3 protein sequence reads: CASSPSTGARGTEAFF. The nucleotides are TGTGCCAGCAGCCCAAGTACAGGGGCTAGGGGCACTGAAGCTTTCTTT.